The 4 T cell receptor beta chains in this list originate from one sample, sequenced in a study of cytomegalovirus exposure and HLA in healthy donors. With 60 Vbeta and 13 Jbeta primers, the PCR was carried out. Generated by immunoSEQ multiplex PCR, the TCRdb table keeps only in-frame clones and is missing some. The sample has some 130,000 clones, 60% to 85% seen once. Sequences were obtained from PBMCs. Every receptor here comes from a male donor in good health and CMV-seropositive.

This chain connects TRBV14 to TRBJ2-1, with 8 nucleotides matching TRBD1. CDR1 is SGHDN, CDR2 FVKESK, per germline. The CDR3 contains 15 residues. V shed 1 base, J shed 3 bases, and the junction held 2 bases outside the gene matches. CDR3 loop: CASSQGQGIYNEQFF. CDR3 DNA: TGTGCCAGCAGCCAAGGACAGGGGATCTACAATGAGCAGTTCTTC.

This chain connects TRBV7-6 to TRBJ1-5, with D possibly being TRBD1 (5 bases). The germline V gene encodes CDR1 SGHVS and CDR2 FNYEAQ. V was shortened by 5 bases and J by 2 bases, with 16 bases between the two germline ends. The CDR3 covers 16 residues. The CDR3 is CASSERTGGGNQPQHF. CDR3 nucleotide sequence: TGTGCCAGCAGCGAAAGAACCGGGGGGGGCAATCAGCCCCAGCATTTT.

The chain uses TRBV18 and TRBJ2-7; TRBD1 aligns across 9 bases. The CDR3 contains 14 residues. Germline lookup yields CDR1 KGHSH and CDR2 LQKENI. Trimming took 6 bases from V and 4 from J; bases not matched to a gene: 7. CDR3: CASSLTGGVYEQYF. For the CDR3, the DNA is TGTGCCAGCTCGCTGACAGGGGGGGTGTACGAGCAGTACTTC.

CDR3 sequence: CASSLGREGTEAFF. The CDR3 nucleotides are TGTGCCAGCAGCTTGGGCCGCGAGGGTACTGAAGCTTTCTTT. The V and J genes are TRBV5-4 and TRBJ1-1; D is uncertain. The V end was cut by 0 bases, the J end by 5 bases, with 11 bases between. Germline CDR1 SGHNT, CDR2 YYREEE (reference sequence). This CDR3 region has 14 residues.